The source of this T cell receptor beta chain is a study of blood T cell repertoires in COVID-19. Profiled with immunoSEQ multiplex PCR; TCRdb holds only in-frame clones, not every one. The table shows about 480,000 clones, with around 87% occurring only once. Cohort 3 recovered donors had two negative PCRs, clearance, or symptom resolution. Germline CDR1 is SGHTA and CDR2 is FQGNSA. CDR3 size: 14 residues. V lost 1 base to trimming and J lost 7 bases; unmatched junction nucleotides: 6. The rearrangement uses TRBV7-2 and TRBJ1-1, with 7 bases lining up with TRBD1. This sequence was found in a woman in her 40s who had recovered from COVID-19. Sequenced material: PBMCs or T cells enriched from blood (not recorded which). The DNA of the CDR3 is TGTGCCAGCAGCTTAGATGGCGGGACAGTTGAAGCTTTCTTT. It translates to CASSLDGGTVEAFF.